This T cell receptor (beta chain) comes out of a study of blood T cell repertoires in COVID-19. Generated by immunoSEQ multiplex PCR, the TCRdb table keeps only in-frame clones and is missing some. The table records about 150,000 clones, about four fifths of them present only once. Trimming took 3 bases from V and 1 from J, leaving 12 bases between them. CDR1 and CDR2 from the germline V gene are KGHSH and LQKENI. The CDR3 runs 16 residues. This TCR was sampled from a woman aged 55-69 years with acute or convalescent COVID-19. The sample consisted of peripheral blood. V and J are TRBV18 and TRBJ1-4; tentative D call: TRBD1 (5 bases). CDR3 bases: TGTGCCAGCTCACCGAGCCAGGGTCTAACTAATGAAAAACTGTTTTTT. Its translation is CASSPSQGLTNEKLFF.